Listed below are T cell receptor beta chains from one sample, sequenced in a study of lymphopenia after photon versus proton radiotherapy. Clones were sequenced by immunoSEQ multiplex PCR, and TCRdb holds only the in-frame ones, with some missing. The data show 25,000 to 30,000 clones, under 85% seen once. Sequenced material: peripheral blood, taken from a patient treated with photon-based radiotherapy. All receptors come from a woman in her fifties or sixties with pancreatic cancer. CDR3s leave out the opening cysteine and the closing phenylalanine or tryptophan. A D gene is named only where the DNA matches it firmly.

D,V,J,CDR3
TRBD1,TRBV19,TRBJ2-2,ASSHTGGRDGELF
TRBD1,TRBV4-3,TRBJ2-7,ASSQTGALDEQY
NA,TRBV7-3,TRBJ2-1,ASSQSPEFSSYNEQF
NA,TRBV9,TRBJ1-1,ASSPPDILNTEAF
TRBD1,TRBV19,TRBJ2-5,ASSFRTGALQETQY
TRBD1,TRBV7-2,TRBJ2-7,ASSVWDRSYEQY
NA,TRBV27,TRBJ1-2,ASSRLVQDYGYT
TRBD1,TRBV23-1,TRBJ2-7,ASQHPRDRGLCEQY
NA,TRBV4-1,TRBJ2-1,ASSQGDSYSYNEQF
TRBD2,TRBV10-2,TRBJ2-1,ASSVGLAGNEQF
TRBD1,TRBV19,TRBJ1-2,ASQTGGNGYT
TRBD1,TRBV10-1,TRBJ2-1,ASSFSGTGANEQF
TRBD2,TRBV7-2,TRBJ2-1,ASSLSGLAVYNEQF
TRBD1,TRBV27,TRBJ2-7,ASRNRQGANEQY
NA,TRBV9,TRBJ1-1,ASSPRDTEAF
NA,TRBV6-1,TRBJ2-3,ASSFTQTGADTQY
NA,TRBV6-1,TRBJ2-5,ASSEVPGAGETQY
TRBD2,TRBV19,NA,ASSPLAGETYEQY
NA,TRBV28,TRBJ2-3,ASSLEAGRTPGDTQY
NA,TRBV6-5,TRBJ1-1,ASSRGAGGSIEAF
NA,TRBV19,TRBJ2-5,ASSPGTKETQY
TRBD2,TRBV9,TRBJ2-1,ASSLAGGAGNEQF
NA,TRBV7-8,TRBJ1-5,ASSSTVNQPQH
NA,TRBV5-1,TRBJ2-5,ASSSAGQKQGLTQY
NA,TRBV15,TRBJ2-7,ATSREFYEQY
NA,TRBV27,TRBJ1-6,ASSYGKGGSPLH
NA,TRBV5-4,TRBJ1-6,ASSFQQSNSPLH
NA,TRBV27,TRBJ2-3,ASSLMISGAVYTDTQY
NA,TRBV30,TRBJ2-3,AWSTRWGSRSSTDTQY
NA,TRBV27,TRBJ2-7,ASSSDLGDEQY
NA,TRBV30,TRBJ2-7,AWSVGVDSGTRPFV
NA,TRBV30,TRBJ1-1,AWMVRDTEAF
NA,TRBV19,TRBJ2-2,ASRSTSGPRGELF
NA,TRBV7-9,TRBJ2-7,ASSASAVSYEQY
NA,TRBV18,TRBJ2-7,ASSPLPGTSGDYEQY
TRBD2,TRBV6-5,TRBJ2-7,ASSSGLAAPSYEQY
NA,TRBV6-1,TRBJ1-1,ASTPRDEAF
TRBD1,TRBV29-1,TRBJ1-2,SVFGTGGFNYGYT
NA,TRBV28,TRBJ2-5,ASSLGSTETQY
TRBD1,TRBV7-9,TRBJ1-1,ASSLAQRGLDTEAF
TRBD2,TRBV5-4,TRBJ2-7,ASSLVVSGSYEQY
NA,TRBV28,TRBJ1-1,ASSSSQGNTEAF
NA,TRBV29-1,TRBJ2-4,SVVRGESKNIQY
NA,TRBV29-1,TRBJ2-1,SVNGGITPSSYNEQF
NA,TRBV29-1,TRBJ2-7,SVEDAQY
TRBD1,TRBV9,TRBJ2-6,ASSPRTGGSGANVLT
NA,TRBV5-6,TRBJ1-3,ASSLAGDSSGNTIY
NA,TRBV11-2,TRBJ2-1,ASSLTTSSYNEQF
NA,TRBV11-2,TRBJ2-7,ASSLTRVRSYEQY
NA,TRBV27,TRBJ2-3,ASSFTQTRTDTQY
NA,TRBV10-3,TRBJ1-6,AISDRGRDSPLH